The present T cell receptor (beta chain) was sequenced within a study of cytomegalovirus exposure and HLA in healthy donors. Study-level findings and limits: Later analysis showed most CMV-associated TCR beta chains appearing HLA-restricted. According to an earlier analysis, most TCR beta V segments yielded productive rearrangements about 90% or about 30% of the time. As was reported, the classifier diagnosed cytomegalovirus status with high specificity and sensitivity.

Each of the donors was a healthy bone marrow donor. The PCR contained 60 Vbeta and 13 Jbeta primers. Profiled with immunoSEQ multiplex PCR; TCRdb holds only in-frame clones, not every one. The sample lists 100,000 to 150,000 clones, over 60% occurring once. Worth noting for this clone: Its antigen is undetermined.

This CDR3 comprises 14 residues. Trimming removed 0 bases at V and 6 bases at J, with 15 bases between. Germline V gene lookup returns CDR1 GTSNPN and CDR2 SVGIG (reference sequence). This TCR was sampled from a woman in her fifties or sixties in good health and CMV-seropositive. The sample consisted of PBMCs. The chain carries TRBV30 and TRBJ2-7; tentatively, D is TRBD1 (5 bases). CDR3 sequence (DNA): TGTGCCTGGAGTGTACAGGAGACATCCCCCGAGCAGTACTTC. Translating it yields CAWSVQETSPEQYF.